This T cell receptor beta chain was obtained from a study of T cells in Graves' hyperthyroidism and ophthalmopathy. The V gene's germline CDR1 is MDHEN and CDR2 SYDVKM. The CDR3 has 16 amino acids. Trimming stripped 3 bases from V and 4 bases from J, with 16 bases between. The TCR beta CDR3 regions underwent amplification using RNA transcripts as the source. HTBI primers drove first-round RT-PCR of the TCR CDR3. TCRdb passed the multiplex PCR reads through MiXCR, listing each CDR3 protein once. The table includes 600,000 to 750,000 distinct CDR3 sequences, around 16% detected once. This clonotype has ten or more counts.

V gene TRBV28 combines with J gene TRBJ2-1; D possibly matches TRBD1 or TRBD2 (7 bases each). The source is a man aged 50 to 59 with Graves' hyperthyroidism. Sequenced: blood. This CDR3 reads CASSFLAEGQYNEQFF. The CDR3 nucleotides are TGTGCCAGCAGTTTCCTAGCGGAGGGACAGTACAATGAGCAGTTCTTC.